This T cell receptor beta chain was sequenced for a study of beta chain features in type 1 diabetes (dated by TCRdb to 2017 to 2018). Some background on the complete study: No differences in mean age, gender distribution, total cell number or subset yield were found between patients and healthy donors. A total of 107,917,701 sorted cells were examined across all samples, and the number of cells per subset was strongly correlated with RNA yield. In the study, recently diagnosed type 1 diabetes patients and matched healthy donors were compared on the TCRB repertoires of their sorted circulating CD4+ T cell subsets. Naive and central memory subsets were obtained from all 30 or so donors, but regulatory and stem cell-like memory subsets were isolated from only 8 patients and roughly eight healthy donors.

Each donor gave one peripheral blood draw, approximately 0.11 L on average, collected into heparinised tubes. A BD FACSAria II and a panel including CD45RO, CCR7, CD25, CD127, CD95 and CD27 were used to sort naive, central memory, regulatory and stem cell-like memory CD4+ T cells. Purity was above 98% for every sorted population. PBMCs were isolated immediately by Lymphoprep density gradient centrifugation and stained directly without culture. Samples were stained and sorted in pairs, with one healthy donor and one patient per experiment, so that batch effects were minimized. The entire isolated RNA was reverse transcribed using the High Capacity cDNA Reverse Transcription Kit, and thus expressed TCRB transcripts were sequenced. Deep immunoSEQ sequencing was applied to naive, central memory and regulatory T cell samples, giving an average of about 3.57 million total reads per sample. Sorted cells were lysed in RLT buffer and RNA was extracted with DNase-treated RNeasy Micro or Mini kits, depending on cell number. To prevent cross-contamination, every cell subset was processed on its own, while patient and healthy donor samples were processed together. The immunoSEQ multiplex PCR was used to amplify TCRB sequences from cDNA, generating 87-bp fragments that spanned the CDR3 region. Sequencing of the amplicons was performed on the Illumina HiSeq platform. Concerning the study's data processing: PCR bias was computationally corrected using synthetic template baselines, reads within Hamming distance 2 were collapsed, and singletons that could not be merged were discarded. Reads were aligned to IMGT to assign V, D and J genes, CDR3 length, and insertions or deletions at six rearrangement sites. Within each subset, clonotype counts were normalized to the number of sorted cells before true diversity and Gini coefficients were calculated with the tcR R package. The overlap coefficient, calculated on TCRB nucleotide sequences, was used to measure repertoire sharing. Out-of-frame TCRB sequences from naive cells were analyzed to stand in for the pre-selection repertoire. TCRdb mirrors the immuneACCESS table, restricted to in-frame sequences. Some clones are absent from its copies; in checked studies, under half trace to an unresolved V gene, and the reason for the others is unknown. That table gives V, J and clone size, and the DNA gave D and trimming. This sample has about 350,000 clones in its table, and 20% of those were observed once. The ten largest make up about 0.045% of the sample.

Comment on this clone: No antigen is known for it. Base qualities are not provided; no much larger clone lies one nucleotide away.

Taken from cysteine to phenylalanine, the CDR3 has 16 residues. Only the CDR3 DNA stays, 48 bases, in frame from base 1. Via the germline V gene, CDR1 is KGHSH and CDR2 LQKENI. After removal of 6 bases from V and 2 bases from J, the junction retains 9 bases not matched to a gene. Overall study results and their limits: PCR might favor shorter templates, but patient and control samples were amplified and corrected together, so any skew would affect both groups equally. A moderate but significant shortening of TCRB CDR3 length was observed in type 1 diabetes patients in all four CD4+ subsets. HLA sub-analyses involved small numbers of individuals, so any influence of HLA type on TCRB rearrangement remained unresolved. Naive, central memory and regulatory TCRB repertoires appeared to be more similar among patients than among healthy donors. Sequencing cDNA rather than genomic DNA could over-represent highly expressing activated cells, although activation and CD3 levels did not differ between groups. Fewer insertions and more nucleotide deletions at VDJ recombination sites were observed in patients with type 1 diabetes, implying thymic rearrangement abnormalities.

The rearrangement joined TRBV18 to TRBJ1-2, with 10 bases in between that match TRBD1. The clonotype was recovered from a woman younger than 35 in good health. The sequenced sample consisted of naive CD4+ T cells from blood. This specimen's cell subset or site label, interpreted: true naive CD4+ T cells. The base sequence is TGTGCCAGCTCCCCCTTCGGGACAGGGGTAAACTATGGCTACACCTTC. Its amino acids are CASSPFGTGVNYGYTF.